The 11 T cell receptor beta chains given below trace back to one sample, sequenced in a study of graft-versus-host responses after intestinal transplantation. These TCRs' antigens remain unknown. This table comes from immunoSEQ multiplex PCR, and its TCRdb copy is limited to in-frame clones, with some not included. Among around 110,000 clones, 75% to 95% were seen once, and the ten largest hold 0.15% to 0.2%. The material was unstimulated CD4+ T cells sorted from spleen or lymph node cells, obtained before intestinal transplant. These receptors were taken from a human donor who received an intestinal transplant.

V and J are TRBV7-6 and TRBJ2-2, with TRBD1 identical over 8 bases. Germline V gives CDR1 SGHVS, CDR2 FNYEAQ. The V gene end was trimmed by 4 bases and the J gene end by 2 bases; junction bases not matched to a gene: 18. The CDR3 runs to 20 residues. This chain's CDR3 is CASSSPPLRGRGINTGELFF. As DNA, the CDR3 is TGTGCCAGCAGCTCACCCCCACTCAGGGGGCGCGGGATCAACACCGGGGAGCTGTTTTTT.

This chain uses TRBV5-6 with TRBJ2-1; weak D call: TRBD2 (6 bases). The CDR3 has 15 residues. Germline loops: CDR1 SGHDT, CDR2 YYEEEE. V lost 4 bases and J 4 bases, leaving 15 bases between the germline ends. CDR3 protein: CASSVPRAGYNEQFF. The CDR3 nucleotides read TGTGCCAGCAGCGTACCCCGTGCGGGGTACAATGAGCAGTTCTTC.

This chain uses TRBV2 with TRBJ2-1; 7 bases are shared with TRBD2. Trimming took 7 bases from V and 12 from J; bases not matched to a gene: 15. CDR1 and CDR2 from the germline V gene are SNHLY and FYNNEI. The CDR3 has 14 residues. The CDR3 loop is CASKGGTATQPQFF. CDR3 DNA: TGTGCCAGCAAGGGAGGGACCGCTACCCAACCGCAGTTCTTC.

CDR3 protein: CASSSGGNYNEQFF. CDR3 DNA: TGTGCCAGCAGTTCTGGCGGTAACTACAATGAGCAGTTCTTC. J is TRBJ2-1 and V is TRBV6-5; D is undetermined. Germline values: CDR1 MNHEY, CDR2 SVGAGI. The V and J ends lost 4 bases and 3 bases respectively, with 10 bases between them. The CDR3 length is 14 residues.

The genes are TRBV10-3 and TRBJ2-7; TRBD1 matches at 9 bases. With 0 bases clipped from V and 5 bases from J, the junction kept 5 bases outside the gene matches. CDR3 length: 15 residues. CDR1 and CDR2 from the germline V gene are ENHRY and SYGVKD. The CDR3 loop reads CAISESWDREHEQYF. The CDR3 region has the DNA TGTGCCATCAGTGAGTCTTGGGACAGGGAACACGAGCAGTACTTC.

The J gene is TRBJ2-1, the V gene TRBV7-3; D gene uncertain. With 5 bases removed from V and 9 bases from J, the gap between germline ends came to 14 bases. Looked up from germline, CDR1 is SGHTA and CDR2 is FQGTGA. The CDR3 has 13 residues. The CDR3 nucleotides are TGTGCCAGCAGCCCTCGGCTGGGCAGTGAGCAGTTCTTC. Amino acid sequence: CASSPRLGSEQFF.

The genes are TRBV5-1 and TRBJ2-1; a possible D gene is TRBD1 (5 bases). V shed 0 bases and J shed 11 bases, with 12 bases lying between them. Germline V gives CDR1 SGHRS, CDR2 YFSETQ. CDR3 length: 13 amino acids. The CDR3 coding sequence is TGCGCCAGCAGCTTGGACAGGATAAACCAGCAGTTCTTC. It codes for CASSLDRINQQFF.

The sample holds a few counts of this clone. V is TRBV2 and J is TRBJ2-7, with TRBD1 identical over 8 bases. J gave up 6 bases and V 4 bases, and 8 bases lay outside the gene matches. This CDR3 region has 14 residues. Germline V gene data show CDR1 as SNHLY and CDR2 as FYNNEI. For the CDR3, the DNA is TGTGCCAGCAGTGTATTCCAGGGGGCGAGCGAGCAGTACTTC. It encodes CASSVFQGASEQYF.

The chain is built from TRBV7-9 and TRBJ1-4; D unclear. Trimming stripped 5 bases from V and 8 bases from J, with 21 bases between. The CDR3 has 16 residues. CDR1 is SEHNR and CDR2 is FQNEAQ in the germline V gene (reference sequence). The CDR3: CASSLSDLGVLEKLFF. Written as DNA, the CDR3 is TGTGCCAGCAGCCTATCGGATTTGGGAGTTTTGGAAAAACTGTTTTTT.

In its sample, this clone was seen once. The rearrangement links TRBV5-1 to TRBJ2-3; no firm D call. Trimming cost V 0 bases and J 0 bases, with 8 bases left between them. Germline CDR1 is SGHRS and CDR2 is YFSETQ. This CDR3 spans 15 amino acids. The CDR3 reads CASSLDFPSTDTQYF. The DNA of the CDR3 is TGCGCCAGCAGCTTGGACTTTCCTAGCACAGATACGCAGTATTTT.

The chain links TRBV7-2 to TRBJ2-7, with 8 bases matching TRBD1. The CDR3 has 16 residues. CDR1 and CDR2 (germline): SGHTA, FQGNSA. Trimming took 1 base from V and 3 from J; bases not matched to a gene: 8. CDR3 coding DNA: TGTGCCAGCAGCTTAGTCTATCAACAGGGGGTCTACGAGCAGTACTTC. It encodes CASSLVYQQGVYEQYF.